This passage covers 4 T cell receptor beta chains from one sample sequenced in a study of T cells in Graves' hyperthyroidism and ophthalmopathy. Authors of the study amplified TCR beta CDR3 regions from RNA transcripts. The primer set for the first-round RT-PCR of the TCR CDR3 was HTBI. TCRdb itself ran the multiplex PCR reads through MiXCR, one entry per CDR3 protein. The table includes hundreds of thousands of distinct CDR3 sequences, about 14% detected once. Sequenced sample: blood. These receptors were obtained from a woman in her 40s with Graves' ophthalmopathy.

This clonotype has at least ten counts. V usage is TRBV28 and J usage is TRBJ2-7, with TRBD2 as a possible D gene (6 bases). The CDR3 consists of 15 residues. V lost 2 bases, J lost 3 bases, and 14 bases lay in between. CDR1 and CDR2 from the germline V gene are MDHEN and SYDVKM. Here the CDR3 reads CASSLGRGKGYEQYF. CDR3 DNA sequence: TGTGCCAGCAGTTTAGGGCGGGGAAAGGGCTACGAGCAGTACTTC.

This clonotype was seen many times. In DNA form, the CDR3 reads TGTGCCAGTAACCGACCGGGACAGGGGGAACAGCCCCAGCATTTT. As protein: CASNRPGQGEQPQHF. The rearrangement joins TRBV19 to TRBJ1-5; TRBD1 agrees at 11 bases. Trimming took 7 bases from V and 7 from J; bases not matched to a gene: 9. This CDR3 has 15 amino acids. Germline loops: CDR1 LNHDA, CDR2 SQIVND (reference sequence).

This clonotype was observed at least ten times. CDR3 sequence (DNA): TGTGCCAGCAGTTACGCCCAAACCTACGAGCAGTACTTC. Amino acids: CASSYAQTYEQYF. The chain uses TRBV6-5 and TRBJ2-7; D gene ambiguous. Trimming took off 2 bases at V and 2 bases at J, with 7 bases between the two ends. Germline CDR1 reads MNHEY; CDR2 reads SVGAGI. The CDR3 is 13 amino acids.

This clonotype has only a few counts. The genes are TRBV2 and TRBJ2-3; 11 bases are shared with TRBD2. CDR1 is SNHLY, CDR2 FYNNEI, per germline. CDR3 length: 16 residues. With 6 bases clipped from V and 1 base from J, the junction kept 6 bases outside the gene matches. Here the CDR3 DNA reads TGTGCCAGCAGGCCGGGACTAGCGGCCCGCACAGATACGCAGTATTTT. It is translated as CASRPGLAARTDTQYF. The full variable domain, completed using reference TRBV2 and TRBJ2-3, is EPEVTQTPSHQVTQMGQEVILRCVPISNHLYFYWYRQILGQKVEFLVSFYNNEISEKSEIFDDQFSVERPDGSNFTLKIRSTKLEDSAMYFCASRPGLAARTDTQYFGPGTRLTVL.